The 8 T cell receptor beta chains presented below share a single source sample, sequenced in a study of lymphopenia after photon versus proton radiotherapy. Using immunoSEQ multiplex PCR, the repertoire was profiled, and TCRdb retains in-frame clones only, with some absent. This table has tens of thousands of clones, about 84% appearing once. The specimen was peripheral blood, collected from a patient treated with photon-based radiotherapy. The source of these receptors is a middle-aged man with gastric cancer.

V usage is TRBV7-3 and J usage is TRBJ2-1; D perhaps matches TRBD2 (6 bases). This CDR3 has 15 residues. Germline V CDR1 and CDR2: SGHTA, FQGTGA. Trimming pared 5 bases from V and 2 bases from J, leaving 13 bases between. In DNA form, the CDR3 reads TGTGCCAGCAGCCGTAGCGGTTTGACCTACAATGAGCAGTTCTTC. It codes for CASSRSGLTYNEQFF.

The genes are TRBV18 and TRBJ1-1; unclear D gene. The germline gives CDR1 KGHSH, CDR2 LQKENI. Trimming cost V 1 base and J 2 bases, with 8 bases left between them. This CDR3 has 14 amino acids. The CDR3 nucleotides are TGTGCCAGCTCACCACAGGGTAGAAACACTGAAGCTTTCTTT. Protein: CASSPQGRNTEAFF.

This chain connects TRBV6-5 to TRBJ1-3, with TRBD1 matching over 8 bases. Germline V gene data show CDR1 as MNHEY and CDR2 as SVGAGI. The CDR3 is 14 amino acids. V shed 2 bases and J 4 bases; nucleotides not matched to a gene: 1. CDR3 coding DNA: TGTGCCAGCAGTTACGGGACAGGAGGAAACACCATATATTTT. This gives the protein CASSYGTGGNTIYF.

The chain recombines TRBV28 with TRBJ2-6; D might be TRBD1 or TRBD2, each matching 6 bases. Germline V gene sequence: CDR1 MDHEN, CDR2 SYDVKM. Trimming took 5 bases from V and 3 from J, leaving 11 bases between them. The CDR3 length is 15 residues. The DNA for the CDR3 is TGTGCCAGCAGTCCCGAGGGGGGTGGGGCCAACGTCCTGACTTTC. This gives the protein CASSPEGGGANVLTF.

The gene calls are TRBV5-1 and TRBJ2-7, with 7 bases fitting TRBD2. The trim removed 3 bases at V and 1 base at J, leaving 4 bases unmatched. CDR3 length: 14 amino acids. The germline CDR1 and CDR2 sequences are SGHRS and YFSETQ. CDR3 sequence: CASSSTAGSYEQYF. As DNA, the CDR3 is TGCGCCAGCAGCTCGACAGCGGGGTCCTACGAGCAGTACTTC.

Comments on this clone: One junction end does not reproduce the germline sequence, and a read error may be involved. The chain uses TRBV7-8 and TRBJ2-5, with D perhaps TRBD2 (5 bases). CDR3 length: 11 amino acids. Per germline, CDR1 SGHVS and CDR2 FQNEAQ. CDR3 sequence (DNA): TGTGCCAGCAGCTTAGAAGGACTCGGGGACTTC. Translated, it gives CASSLEGLGDF.

The chain recombines TRBV5-6 with TRBJ2-2, with 13 bases matching TRBD2. The CDR3 is 18 amino acids. CDR1 is SGHDT and CDR2 is YYEEEE in the germline V gene. With 4 bases clipped from V and 4 bases from J, the junction kept 10 bases outside the gene matches. As DNA, the CDR3 is TGTGCCAGCAGCGGTGGACTAGCGGGAGTGAAGGGCACCGGGGAGCTGTTTTTT. Its protein product is CASSGGLAGVKGTGELFF. Complete variable domain (other parts from reference TRBV5-6 and TRBJ2-2): DAGVTQSPTHLIKTRGQQVTLRCSPKSGHDTVSWYQQALGQGPQFIFQYYEEEERQRGNFPDRFSGHQFPNYSSELNVNALLLGDSALYLCASSGGLAGVKGTGELFFGEGSRLTVL.

V gene TRBV7-8 combines with J gene TRBJ2-1; the match to TRBD2 covers 8 bases. Germline V gene data show CDR1 as SGHVS and CDR2 as FQNEAQ. The CDR3 is made up of 16 amino acids. After removal of 5 bases from V and 9 bases from J, the junction contained 15 bases not matched to a gene. The DNA of the CDR3 is TGTGCCAGCAGCCCGGGGGGGCCAGGGATTGGAGGTGAGCAGTTCTTC. It is translated as CASSPGGPGIGGEQFF. The complete variable domain, with remaining parts taken from reference TRBV7-8 and TRBJ2-1, reads GAGVSQSPRYKVAKRGQDVALRCDPISGHVSLFWYQQALGQGPEFLTYFQNEAQLDKSGLPSDRFFAERPEGSVSTLKIQRTQQEDSAVYLCASSPGGPGIGGEQFFGPGTRLTVL.